The rows below give T cell receptor beta chains drawn from one sample of a study of breast tumors, draining lymph nodes, adjacent tissues. TCRdb reprocessed the multiplex PCR reads via MiXCR and lists one record per CDR3 protein. The table records about 300,000 distinct CDR3 sequences, more than 30% of them present only once. The sample consisted of axillary lymph node tissue. Receptors originate from a female donor with breast cancer. Some clones in this sample may be carry-over from other donors' samples. Both conserved end residues are part of each CDR3. A D gene is named only where the DNA matches it firmly. A clone size is listed for some rows: how often the clone was seen (once, few, many), or a class if it is expanded.

j_call	clone_size	d_call	v_call	cdr3_nt	cdr3_aa
TRBJ2-7	NA	NA	TRBV3-1	TGTGCCAGCAGCCAAGATCGCCATAGACAGGTCCACTACGAGCAGTACTTC	CASSQDRHRQVHYEQYF
TRBJ2-7	many	TRBD2	TRBV12-5	TGTGCTAGTGGTTTGGGGACTAGCGGGAGCAGTGAGCAGTACTTC	CASGLGTSGSSEQYF
TRBJ2-3	few	NA	TRBV6-2/TRBV6-3	TGTGCCAGCAGACGATTTTGGGCATCCACAGATACGCGGTATTTT	CASRRFWASTDTRYF
TRBJ2-1	many	TRBD2	TRBV20-1	TGCAGTGCTACTACTAGCGGGAGAAACAATGAGCAGTTCTTC	CSATTSGRNNEQFF
TRBJ2-1	few	NA	TRBV4-1	TGCGCCAGCAGCCAAGATTACGGGGGCAGGGGCTCCTACAATGAGCAGTTCTTC	CASSQDYGGRGSYNEQFF
TRBJ2-2	NA	TRBD2	TRBV27	TGTGCCAGCAGTTTAATAGCGGGAGGGGGCACCGGGGAGCTGTTTTTT	CASSLIAGGGTGELFF
TRBJ1-2	many	NA	TRBV24-1	TGTGCCACCAGTGAGACAGCTAGCTATGGCTACACCTTC	CATSETASYGYTF
TRBJ1-6	many	NA	TRBV30	TGTGCCTGGACGTGGGACACCAGCTCCTATAATTCACCCCTCCACTTT	CAWTWDTSSYNSPLHF
TRBJ2-1	few	TRBD2	TRBV28	TGTGCCACCCAGACTAGCGGGACCTACAATGAGCAGTTCTTC	CATQTSGTYNEQFF
TRBJ2-7	NA	TRBD1	TRBV6-5	TGTGCCACTACCCTGAGACAGGGGTCTGGCGAGCAGTACTTC	CATTLRQGSGEQYF
TRBJ2-5	NA	NA	TRBV15	TGTGCCACCACCCTAGACCCGGGACTCGAACTGGAGATCCAGTACTTC	CATTLDPGLELEIQYF
TRBJ1-6	many	NA	TRBV15	TGTGCCACCAGCCGAATCGGGGTCTACTCACCCCTCCACTTT	CATSRIGVYSPLHF
TRBJ2-1	few	NA	TRBV20-1	TGCAGTGCTAGCTCTCTAGCGTCCTCAACCGTTGAGCAGTTCTTC	CSASSLASSTVEQFF
TRBJ2-1	many	TRBD2	TRBV7-3	TGTGCCAGCAGCTCGACAGGGTCGGTAGCGGGAGTTAATGAGCAGTTCTTC	CASSSTGSVAGVNEQFF
TRBJ2-6	NA	NA	TRBV24-1	TGTGCCACCACAGGTTCGCAAGCTGGGGCCAACGTCCTGACTTTC	CATTGSQAGANVLTF
TRBJ1-6	many	NA	TRBV5-1	TGCGCCAGCAGCGTTGACAATTCACCCCTCCACTTT	CASSVDNSPLHF
TRBJ1-2	many	TRBD1	TRBV5-1	TGCGCCAGCAGTTCTGGGACAGGGGGCTCTGGCTACACCTTC	CASSSGTGGSGYTF
TRBJ2-1	many	TRBD2	TRBV9	TGTGCCAGCAGCGCCGGGGGACTAGCACGGCATGAGCAGTTCTTC	CASSAGGLARHEQFF
TRBJ1-1	NA	NA	TRBV6-1	TGTGCCAGCAGCTCTTCGTTGGGCACTGAAGCTTTCTTT	CASSSSLGTEAFF
TRBJ2-3	many	TRBD2	TRBV29-1	TGCAGCTTCGGGGGGAATTCAGATACGCAGTATTTT	CSFGGNSDTQYF
TRBJ1-3	many	NA	TRBV20-1	TGCAGTGCTTCGGACAGCTCTGGAAACACCATATATTTT	CSASDSSGNTIYF
TRBJ2-3	many	NA	TRBV7-2	TGTGCCAGCAGCTTAGCGAGGGGCAGTTGGGCAGATACGCAGTATTTT	CASSLARGSWADTQYF
TRBJ2-3	many	NA	TRBV20-1	TGCAGTGCTAGAGTAAAAGATACGCAGTATTTT	CSARVKDTQYF
TRBJ2-1	NA	NA	TRBV12-5	TGTGCCAGCAGTTTTAAGCTACCCCCGTACAATGAGCAGTCCTTC	CASSFKLPPYNEQSF
TRBJ2-6	NA	NA	TRBV5-6	TGTGCCAGCAGCTTGGAGTACTTTGGATTC	CASSLEYFGF
TRBJ2-1	few	TRBD2	TRBV11-1	TGTGCCAGCAGCTTCTCTCTAGCGGGCACTAATGAGCAGTTCTTC	CASSFSLAGTNEQFF
TRBJ2-6	many	NA	TRBV9	TGTGCCAGCAGCGCAGCTACTGGGGCCAACGTCCTGACTTTC	CASSAATGANVLTF
TRBJ1-2	NA	NA	TRBV29-1	TGCAGCGTTGTCTTCGGCTCAACTAACTATGGCTACACCTTT	CSVVFGSTNYGYTF